This TCR beta chain was profiled in a study of T cell responses to AZD1222 COVID-19 vaccine. This table comes from immunoSEQ multiplex PCR, and its TCRdb copy is limited to in-frame clones, with some not included. Of 95,000 to 100,000 clones listed, 88% are singletons. Germline CDR1 reads KGHSH; CDR2 reads LQKENI. This CDR3 is 16 amino acids long. This clone occurred a few times. Its cognate antigen is unknown. A read error may account for a junction end that differs from germline. The study's findings and limits: Donors were chiefly white British, with a greater number of females, and clonal diversity was perhaps underestimated. Among AZD1222 vaccinees, only 5 to 7 were seropositive at baseline. Without day 14 samples, only post-peak T cell repertoires were studied.

Sequenced material: peripheral blood, taken 28 days after the second AZD1222 dose. This TCR was recovered from an adult who received the AZD1222 COVID-19 vaccine. This chain connects TRBV18 to TRBJ1-5; 9 positions match TRBD1. In nucleotides, the CDR3 is TGTGCCAGCTCGCCACAGGGGGCTGGTGGCAATCAGCCCCAGCATTTT. Translation gives CASSPQGAGGNQPQHF.